The T cell receptor beta chain under discussion was sequenced for a study of Ad26.COV2.S vaccination and SARS-CoV-2 variants. This CDR3 has 16 amino acids. From germline, CDR1 is SGDLS and CDR2 YYNGEE. The junction had 10 bases not matched to a gene; V was cut back by 1 base and J by 7 bases. Treatment given: approximately 18 received Ad26.COV2.S at low or high dose, single or two shots; about 5 received placebo; per-sample allocation not given. Repertoires come from day 63 after the first vaccine or placebo injection. This clone was detected a few times. Some clones are missing from TCRdb's copy, which holds only in-frame ones; the method was immunoSEQ multiplex PCR. The sample consists of 360,000 or so clones, around 89% of them appearing once.

The receptor was derived from a person between 18 and 65 years old who received the Ad26.COV2.S COVID-19 vaccine or a placebo. The chain combines TRBV9 with TRBJ2-1; 8 positions agree with TRBD2. The starting material was peripheral blood, obtained in a trial of Ad26.COV2.S vaccine versus placebo. This chain's CDR3 is CASSVYPGGPLNEQFF. CDR3 sequence (DNA): TGTGCCAGCAGCGTATACCCGGGAGGGCCCTTGAATGAGCAGTTCTTC.